This T cell receptor beta chain was sequenced for a study of T cell responses to AZD1222 COVID-19 vaccine. This clone was recorded only once. Its antigen is currently unknown. Repertoires were generated with immunoSEQ multiplex PCR, while TCRdb's copy carries only in-frame clones and drops some. This table has about 220,000 clones, 85% to 95% appearing once. Notes on the study in general: Baseline seropositivity occurred in only a handful of AZD1222 recipients.

The CDR3 is made up of 12 amino acids. V shed 1 base and J shed 8 bases, with 8 bases lying between them. The TCR originated in an adult in good health. The gene calls are TRBV12-3 or TRBV12-4 and TRBJ1-1; weak D call: TRBD1 (5 bases). The starting material was peripheral blood, obtained on day 0 of MenACWY control vaccination. The CDR3 region has the DNA TGTGCCAGCAGTTTAGTAGCAGGGGAAGCTTTCTTT. Encoded protein: CASSLVAGEAFF.